The 6 T cell receptor beta chains in this list originate from one sample, sequenced in a study of blood T cell repertoires in COVID-19. Libraries were prepared by immunoSEQ multiplex PCR; TCRdb keeps only in-frame clonotypes and omits some of them. The table shows 350,000 or so clones, with about nine tenths occurring only once. The sample taken for sequencing was PBMCs or T cells enriched from blood (not recorded which). Receptors were obtained from a woman aged 25-40 years who had been exposed to COVID-19.

This chain links TRBV5-4 with TRBJ1-3, with TRBD1 matching over 7 bases. CDR1 is SGHNT, CDR2 YYREEE, per germline (reference sequence). The V and J ends lost 9 bases and 6 bases, in that order; junction bases with no gene match: 12. The CDR3 spans 14 residues. CDR3 sequence (DNA): TGTGCCACTCGACAGGGATTAAGTGAAAACACCATATATTTT. It is translated as CATRQGLSENTIYF.

The V gene is TRBV24-1, the J gene TRBJ2-5, with 7 bases fitting TRBD1. The V gene end was trimmed by 3 bases and the J gene end by 0 bases; junction bases not matched to a gene: 15. The CDR3 consists of 19 residues. Germline V lookup: CDR1 KGHDR, CDR2 SFDVKD. The CDR3 loop is CATSDARDRAWVHQETQYF. CDR3 DNA: TGTGCCACCAGTGATGCCCGAGACAGGGCTTGGGTCCACCAAGAGACCCAGTACTTC.

As to this clone: Other DNA sequences in the sample encode the same CDR3. This chain uses TRBV5-1 with TRBJ2-1; D gene uncertain. V was shortened by 0 bases and J by 2 bases, with 6 bases between the two germline ends. Germline V gene lookup returns CDR1 SGHRS and CDR2 YFSETQ. CDR3 length: 14 residues. This chain's CDR3 is CASSLDYPYNEQFF. For the CDR3, the DNA is TGCGCCAGCAGCTTGGACTACCCCTACAATGAGCAGTTCTTC. Variable domain in full (rest from reference TRBV5-1 and TRBJ2-1): KAGVTQTPRYLIKTRGQQVTLSCSPISGHRSVSWYQQTPGQGLQFLFEYFSETQRNKGNFPGRFSGRQFSNSRSEMNVSTLELGDSALYLCASSLDYPYNEQFFGPGTRLTVL.

This clone was counted only a few times. V usage is TRBV7-6 and J usage is TRBJ2-1; D possibly corresponds to TRBD2 (5 bases). Trimming removed 5 bases from V and 1 base from J, with 12 bases in between. This CDR3 comprises 15 residues. CDR1 is SGHVS, CDR2 FNYEAQ, per germline. The CDR3 region has the DNA TGTGCCAGCAGCCGAGGTCCGGGGTCCTACAATGAGCAGTTCTTC. This translates into CASSRGPGSYNEQFF.

V gene TRBV27 combines with J gene TRBJ2-1, with 7 bases that match TRBD1. CDR1 MNHEY and CDR2 SMNVEV come from the germline V gene (reference sequence). This CDR3 comprises 15 residues. V was pared by 4 bases and J by 3 bases, with 6 bases of the junction left unmatched. This CDR3 is CASSSFRDSYNEQFF. The CDR3 region has the DNA TGTGCCAGCAGTTCCTTCCGGGACAGCTACAATGAGCAGTTCTTC.

This clone was recorded only once. J is TRBJ2-7 and V is TRBV2, with TRBD1 matching over 7 bases. V lost 6 bases, J lost 0 bases, and 5 bases stayed unmatched. The CDR3 loop spans 14 amino acids. The V gene's germline CDR1 is SNHLY and CDR2 FYNNEI. As DNA, the CDR3 is TGTGCCAGCAGATCGACAGGGAGCTCCTACGAGCAGTACTTC. Amino acids: CASRSTGSSYEQYF.